This T cell receptor (beta chain) was retrieved from a study of identical twins. Each CDR3 protein is one row after TCRdb ran MiXCR on the 5' RACE reads. The sample carries around 570,000 distinct CDR3 sequences, around 9.6% recorded once. This clonotype has a count of ten or more. The antigen is unknown. Study observations and caveats: The study drew conclusions from cross-sectional statistical analysis, not from following the same donors. Compared with unrelated sharing, twin-shared out-of-frame alpha sequences had more low-probability sequences.

This CDR3 is 13 amino acids long. Germline CDR1 DFQATT, CDR2 SNEGSKA (reference sequence). V was pared by 6 bases and J by 4 bases, with 3 bases of the junction left unmatched. A further study also used this sample, focusing on yellow fever vaccine responses in identical twins.

Sample: PBMCs. The rearrangement joins TRBV20-1 to TRBJ2-3; 11 positions match TRBD2. The clonotype was recovered from a woman aged 18-29 years in good health. For the CDR3, the DNA is TGCAGTGCCAAACTAGCGGGAGCAGATACGCAGTATTTT. It yields the protein CSAKLAGADTQYF.